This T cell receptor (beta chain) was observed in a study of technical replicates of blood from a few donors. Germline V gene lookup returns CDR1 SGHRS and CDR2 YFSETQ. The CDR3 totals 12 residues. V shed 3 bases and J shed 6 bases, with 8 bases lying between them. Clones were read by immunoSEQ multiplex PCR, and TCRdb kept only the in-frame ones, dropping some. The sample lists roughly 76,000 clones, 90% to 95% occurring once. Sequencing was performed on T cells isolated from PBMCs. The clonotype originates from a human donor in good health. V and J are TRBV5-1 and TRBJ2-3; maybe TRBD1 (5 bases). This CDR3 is CASSSPGDTQYF. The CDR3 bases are TGCGCCAGCAGCTCTCCAGGGGATACGCAGTATTTT.